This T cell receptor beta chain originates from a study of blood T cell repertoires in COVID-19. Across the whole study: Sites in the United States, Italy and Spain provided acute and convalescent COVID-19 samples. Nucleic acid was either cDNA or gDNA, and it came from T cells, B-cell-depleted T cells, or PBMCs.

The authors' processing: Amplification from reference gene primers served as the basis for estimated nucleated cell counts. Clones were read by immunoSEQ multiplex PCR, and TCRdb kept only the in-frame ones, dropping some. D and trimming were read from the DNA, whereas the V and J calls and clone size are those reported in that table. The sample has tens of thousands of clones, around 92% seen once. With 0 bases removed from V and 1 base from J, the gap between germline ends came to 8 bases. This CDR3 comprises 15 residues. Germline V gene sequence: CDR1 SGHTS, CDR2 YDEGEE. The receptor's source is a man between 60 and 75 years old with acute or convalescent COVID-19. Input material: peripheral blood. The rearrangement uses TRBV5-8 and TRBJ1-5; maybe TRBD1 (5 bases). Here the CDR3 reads CASSLGQPSNQPQHF. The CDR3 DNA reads TGTGCCAGCAGCTTGGGACAGCCCAGCAATCAGCCCCAGCATTTT.